The 14 T cell receptor beta chains listed next were all sequenced from one sample in a study of blood T cells in healthy people across ages. The second PCR ran about 6 to 12 cycles with a sample-barcoded 5' primer and J-beta primers. MiXCR was run by TCRdb on the 5' RACE reads, yielding one entry per CDR3 protein. The sample has around 520,000 distinct CDR3 sequences; about 29% are singletons. This sample also appeared in a second study, on T cells of mothers and their children.

Sample: blood. Receptors originate from a boy aged 2-15 years in good health.

The J gene is TRBJ2-2, the V gene TRBV12-5, with D perhaps TRBD2 (6 bases). From germline, CDR1 is LGHNT and CDR2 FRNRAP. V lost 2 bases and J lost 3, with 19 bases in between. This CDR3 is 18 amino acids long. DNA for the CDR3: TGTGCTAGTGGTTTGCCAACCCCCATGGGGACTTACACCGGGGAGCTGTTTTTT. As protein: CASGLPTPMGTYTGELFF.

The chain employs TRBV6-4 and TRBJ1-5, with D perhaps matching TRBD1 (5 bases). The CDR3 length is 14 residues. V was shortened by 0 bases and J by 9 bases, with 12 bases between the two germline ends. The V gene's germline CDR1 is MRHNA and CDR2 SNTAGT. The CDR3 DNA is TGTGCCAGCAGTGACTCGTACGGCCAGGGGCCCCAGCATTTT. Translating gives CASSDSYGQGPQHF.

This clonotype was recorded a few times. The chain joins TRBV5-1 to TRBJ2-5; 10 bases align to TRBD1. The closer fit of TRBJ2-1 to the DNA end suggests the J call may be wrong. This CDR3 spans 16 amino acids. Germline values: CDR1 SGHRS, CDR2 YFSETQ. The CDR3, as DNA: TGCGCCAGCAGTAGGACAGGGGGTCGGTCCTACAATGAGCAGTTCTTC. Amino acids: CASSRTGGRSYNEQFF.

The V call is TRBV4-3, the J call TRBJ2-3; D gene uncertain. There are 15 residues in the CDR3. Germline CDR1 LGHNA, CDR2 YSLEER. V lost 0 bases and J 2 bases, leaving 9 bases between the germline ends. The CDR3 loop is CASSQDPLDTDTQYF. The CDR3 DNA reads as TGCGCCAGCAGCCAAGACCCCCTCGACACAGATACGCAGTATTTT.

This clonotype has only a few counts. This chain joins TRBV29-1 and TRBJ2-7; D may be TRBD1 (6 bases). Trimming removed 4 bases from V and 4 bases from J, with 11 bases in between. The CDR3 is 12 residues long. Germline CDR1 and CDR2: SQVTM and ANQGSEA. CDR3 DNA sequence: TGCAGCGTTGGAGTTAGGGGGTACGAGCAGTACTTC. This translates into CSVGVRGYEQYF.

The chain couples TRBV6-5 to TRBJ2-2, with D perhaps TRBD1 (6 bases). CDR3 length: 15 amino acids. V lost 2 bases and J lost 6, with 13 bases in between. Germline assignment: CDR1 MNHEY and CDR2 SVGAGI. Here the CDR3 reads CASSYTETGPGELFF. DNA for the CDR3: TGTGCCAGCAGTTACACAGAGACAGGCCCCGGGGAGCTGTTTTTT.

Here the CDR3 reads CASSYDLDRGGYTF. The DNA for the CDR3 is TGCGCCAGCAGCTACGACTTGGACAGAGGAGGCTACACCTTC. The chain uses TRBV5-1 and TRBJ1-2; D perhaps matches TRBD1 (6 bases). Looked up from germline, CDR1 is SGHRS and CDR2 is YFSETQ. The CDR3 spans 14 residues. V lost 3 bases and J lost 8, with 17 bases in between.

For this clonotype: The DNA is omitted, as the CDR3 cannot be located on it reliably, and the CDR3 follows TCRdb's listing. The rearrangement links TRBV20-1 to TRBJ2-2; the table calls TRBD2, which could not be checked here. Both ends counted, the CDR3 spans 16 residues. Looked up from germline, CDR1 is DFQATT and CDR2 is SNEGSKA (reference sequence). The CDR3: CSARTSGRGPPGSCFF.

J is TRBJ2-5 and V is TRBV11-2, with 7 bases that match TRBD2. The J call is uncertain, as TRBJ2-1 better fits the DNA end. This CDR3 is 15 amino acids long. Germline V lookup: CDR1 SGHAT, CDR2 FQNNGV. The CDR3 here is CASSTLERDGREQFF. The CDR3 region has the DNA TGTGCCAGCAGCACCTTGGAGCGGGACGGTCGTGAGCAGTTCTTC.

This clonotype has a handful of counts. This sequence joins TRBV12-5 and TRBJ2-5; D is unclear. The CDR3 sequence is 13 residues long. Germline values: CDR1 LGHNT, CDR2 FRNRAP. The V end was cut by 4 bases, the J end by 5 bases, with 11 bases between. The CDR3 DNA follows: TGTGCTAGTGGTTCCCAGTTCGTGGAGACCCAGTACTTC. This codes for CASGSQFVETQYF.

The chain uses TRBV20-1 and TRBJ2-6, with 11 bases that match TRBD1. The CDR3 totals 16 residues. Germline V lookup: CDR1 DFQATT, CDR2 SNEGSKA (reference sequence). With 7 bases clipped from V and 2 bases from J, the junction kept 7 bases outside the gene matches. The CDR3 coding sequence is TGCAGTGTCCCGGACAGGGGGCTCCCTGGGGCCAACGTCCTGACTTTC. Protein: CSVPDRGLPGANVLTF.

The genes are TRBV7-2 and TRBJ2-5, with 10 positions matching TRBD1. The CDR3 totals 16 residues. The germline CDR1 and CDR2 sequences are SGHTA and FQGNSA. V shed 4 bases and J 4 bases; nucleotides not matched to a gene: 9. In DNA, the CDR3 is TGTGCCAGCAGCTCATCCAGGACAGGGGGTTCAGAGACCCAGTACTTC. Protein product: CASSSSRTGGSETQYF.

The chain employs TRBV20-1 and TRBJ1-4, with a weak D call TRBD1 (6 bases). The V gene lost 4 bases and the J gene lost 7 bases, with 13 bases spanning the gap. Per the germline V gene, CDR1 is DFQATT and CDR2 is SNEGSKA (reference sequence). This CDR3 region has 13 residues. The CDR3 region has the DNA TGCAGTGCTAAGAGCGGGGGCTTTGAAAAACTGTTTTTT. Translation gives CSAKSGGFEKLFF.

This clonotype was counted at least ten times. The CDR3 DNA is TGTGCCAGCAGCGCTACAAGACAGGAACGGACCCAGTACTTC. Translating gives CASSATRQERTQYF. This sequence joins TRBV3-1 and TRBJ2-5, with D possibly being TRBD1 (6 bases). Germline V CDR1 and CDR2: LGHDT, YNNKEL (reference sequence). CDR3 length: 14 amino acids. The V gene lost 5 bases and the J gene lost 7 bases, with 17 bases spanning the gap.